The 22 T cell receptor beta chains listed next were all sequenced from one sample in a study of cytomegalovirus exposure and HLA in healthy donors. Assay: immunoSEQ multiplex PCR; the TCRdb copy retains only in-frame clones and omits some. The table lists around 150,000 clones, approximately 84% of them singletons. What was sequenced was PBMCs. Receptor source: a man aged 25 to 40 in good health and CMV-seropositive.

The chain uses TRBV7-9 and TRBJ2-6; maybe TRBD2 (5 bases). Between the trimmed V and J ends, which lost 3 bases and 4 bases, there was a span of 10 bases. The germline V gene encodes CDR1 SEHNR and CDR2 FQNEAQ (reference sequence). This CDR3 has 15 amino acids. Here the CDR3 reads CASSFGVPGANVLTF. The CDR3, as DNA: TGTGCCAGCAGCTTCGGGGTACCCGGGGCCAACGTCCTGACTTTC.

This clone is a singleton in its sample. CDR3 sequence reads: CASSLYELNTEAFF. CDR3 bases: TGTGCCAGCAGCTTATATGAGCTGAACACTGAAGCTTTCTTT. The chain carries TRBV7-2 and TRBJ1-1; no definite D call. The CDR3 loop spans 14 amino acids. Germline V gives CDR1 SGHTA, CDR2 FQGNSA. With 2 bases removed from V and 0 bases from J, the gap between germline ends came to 7 bases.

The CDR3 region is CASSLEGQGDEQFF. The CDR3 DNA sequence: TGCGCCAGCAGCTTGGAAGGACAGGGCGATGAGCAGTTCTTC. The V call is TRBV5-1, the J call TRBJ2-1; 8 bases map to TRBD1. CDR1 is SGHRS, CDR2 YFSETQ, per germline. The CDR3 totals 14 residues. Trimming cost V 0 bases and J 8 bases; bases outside gene matches: 4.

The CDR3: CASSLSLASGSTGELFF. Written as DNA, the CDR3 is TGTGCCAGCAGCTTATCTCTCGCTAGCGGGAGTACCGGGGAGCTGTTTTTT. The V call is TRBV11-2, the J call TRBJ2-2, with TRBD2 matching over 10 bases. Germline V gene sequence: CDR1 SGHAT, CDR2 FQNNGV. Trimming at V came to 2 bases and at J to 5 bases, leaving 8 bases not matched to a gene. The CDR3 covers 17 residues.

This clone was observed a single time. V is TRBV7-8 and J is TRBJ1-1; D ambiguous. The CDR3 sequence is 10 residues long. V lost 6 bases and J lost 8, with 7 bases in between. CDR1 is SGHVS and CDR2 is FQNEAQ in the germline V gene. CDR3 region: CASSGPEAFF. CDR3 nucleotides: TGTGCCAGCAGTGGGCCCGAAGCTTTCTTT.

CDR3 loop: CASSQEKLGTSGRRSTDTQYF. The DNA for the CDR3 is TGCGCCAGCAGCCAAGAGAAGTTAGGGACTAGCGGGAGGAGAAGCACAGATACGCAGTATTTT. The genes are TRBV4-1 and TRBJ2-3, with 15 bases identical to TRBD2. The CDR3 consists of 21 residues. V gave up 0 bases and J gave up 0 bases; unmatched junction bases: 10. The germline gives CDR1 MGHRA, CDR2 YSYEKL.

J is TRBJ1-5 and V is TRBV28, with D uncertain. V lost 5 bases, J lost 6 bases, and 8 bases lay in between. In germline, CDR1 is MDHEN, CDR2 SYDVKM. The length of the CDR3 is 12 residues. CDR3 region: CASSMGVQPQHF. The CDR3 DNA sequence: TGTGCCAGCAGTATGGGAGTTCAGCCCCAGCATTTT.

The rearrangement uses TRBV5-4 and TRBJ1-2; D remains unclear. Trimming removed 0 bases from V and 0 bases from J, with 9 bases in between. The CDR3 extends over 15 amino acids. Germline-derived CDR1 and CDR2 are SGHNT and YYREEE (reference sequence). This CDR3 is CASSLDRGANYGYTF. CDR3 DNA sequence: TGTGCCAGCAGCTTGGACCGGGGAGCTAACTATGGCTACACCTTC.

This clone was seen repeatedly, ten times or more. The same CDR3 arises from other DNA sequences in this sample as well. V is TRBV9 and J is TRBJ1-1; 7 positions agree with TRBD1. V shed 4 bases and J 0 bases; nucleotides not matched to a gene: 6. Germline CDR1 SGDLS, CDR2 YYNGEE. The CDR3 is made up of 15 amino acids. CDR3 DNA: TGTGCCAGCAGCCCCTCGACAGGGATGAACACTGAAGCTTTCTTT. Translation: CASSPSTGMNTEAFF.

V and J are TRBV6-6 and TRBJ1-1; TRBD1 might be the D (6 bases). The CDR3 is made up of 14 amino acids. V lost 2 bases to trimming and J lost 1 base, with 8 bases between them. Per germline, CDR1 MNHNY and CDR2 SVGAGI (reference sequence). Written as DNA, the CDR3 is TGTGCCAGCAGTTACGGACAGTCGAACACTGAAGCTTTCTTT. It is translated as CASSYGQSNTEAFF.

For the CDR3, the DNA is TGTGCCAGCAGTCCAGGGACAGGTTCCTACGAGCAGTACTTC. Translation gives CASSPGTGSYEQYF. The chain links TRBV11-2 to TRBJ2-7; 8 nucleotides line up with TRBD1. CDR1 SGHAT and CDR2 FQNNGV come from the germline V gene. Germline trimming cut 6 bases from V and 1 base from J; bases unmatched to any gene: 5. The CDR3 has 14 residues.

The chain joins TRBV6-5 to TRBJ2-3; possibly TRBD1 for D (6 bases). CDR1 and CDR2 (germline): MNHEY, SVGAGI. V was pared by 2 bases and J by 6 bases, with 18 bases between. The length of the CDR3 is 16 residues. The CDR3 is CASSYRGRGGGDTQYF. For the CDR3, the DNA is TGTGCCAGCAGTTACCGGGGCAGGGGCGGAGGTGATACGCAGTATTTT.

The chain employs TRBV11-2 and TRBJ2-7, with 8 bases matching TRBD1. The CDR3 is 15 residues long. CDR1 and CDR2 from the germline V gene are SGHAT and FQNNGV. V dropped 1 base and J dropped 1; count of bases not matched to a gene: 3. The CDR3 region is CASSLAGTGSYEQYF. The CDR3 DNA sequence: TGTGCCAGCAGCTTAGCCGGGACAGGATCCTACGAGCAGTACTTC.

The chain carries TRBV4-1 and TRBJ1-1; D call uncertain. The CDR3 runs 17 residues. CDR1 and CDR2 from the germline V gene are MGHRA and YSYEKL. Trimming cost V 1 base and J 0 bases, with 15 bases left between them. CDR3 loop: CASSQGQRSSMNTEAFF. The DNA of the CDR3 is TGCGCCAGCAGCCAAGGGCAGAGGTCATCAATGAACACTGAAGCTTTCTTT.

The CDR3 reads CTSSQLTGARGEKLFF. CDR3 DNA: TGCACCAGCAGCCAACTAACAGGGGCCCGAGGTGAAAAACTGTTTTTT. The chain recombines TRBV1 with TRBJ1-4; TRBD1 is the table's D call and was not checked against the DNA. TRBV1 constitutes a pseudogene. The CDR3 contains 16 residues.

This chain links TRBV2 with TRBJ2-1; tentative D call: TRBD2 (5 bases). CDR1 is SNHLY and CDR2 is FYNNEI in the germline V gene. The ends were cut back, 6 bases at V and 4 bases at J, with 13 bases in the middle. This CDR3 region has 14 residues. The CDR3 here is CASRQEASYNEQFF. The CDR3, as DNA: TGTGCCAGCAGGCAGGAGGCCAGTTACAATGAGCAGTTCTTC.

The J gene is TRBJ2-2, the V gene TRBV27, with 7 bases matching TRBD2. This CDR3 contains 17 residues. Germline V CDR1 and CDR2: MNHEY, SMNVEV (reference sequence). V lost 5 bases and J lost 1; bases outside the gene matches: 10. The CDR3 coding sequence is TGTGCCAGCAGTCCAGGAAGGGCTAGCGGGAACACCGGGGAGCTGTTTTTT. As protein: CASSPGRASGNTGELFF.

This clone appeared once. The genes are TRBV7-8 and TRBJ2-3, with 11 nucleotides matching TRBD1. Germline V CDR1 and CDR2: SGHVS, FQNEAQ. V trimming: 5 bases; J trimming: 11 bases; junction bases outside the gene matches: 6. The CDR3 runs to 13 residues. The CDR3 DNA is TGTGCCAGCAGCGCACGGACAGGGGGCGTGCAGTATTTT. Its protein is CASSARTGGVQYF.

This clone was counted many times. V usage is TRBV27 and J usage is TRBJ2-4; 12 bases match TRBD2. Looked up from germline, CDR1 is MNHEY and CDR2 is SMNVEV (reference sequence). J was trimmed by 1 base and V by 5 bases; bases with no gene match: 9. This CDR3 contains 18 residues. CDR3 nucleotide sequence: TGTGCCAGCAGTCCTAACCTAGCGGGGGGGCCTGCCAAAAACATTCAGTACTTC. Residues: CASSPNLAGGPAKNIQYF.

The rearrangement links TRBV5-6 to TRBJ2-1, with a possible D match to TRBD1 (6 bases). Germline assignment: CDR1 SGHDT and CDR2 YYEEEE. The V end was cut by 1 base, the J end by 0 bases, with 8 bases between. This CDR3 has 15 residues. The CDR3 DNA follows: TGTGCCAGCAGCTTGAGGGGGAACTCCTACAATGAGCAGTTCTTC. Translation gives CASSLRGNSYNEQFF.

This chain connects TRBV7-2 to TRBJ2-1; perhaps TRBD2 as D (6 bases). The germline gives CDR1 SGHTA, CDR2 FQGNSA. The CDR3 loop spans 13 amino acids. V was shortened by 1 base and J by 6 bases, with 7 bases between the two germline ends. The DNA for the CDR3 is TGTGCCAGCAGCTTAGAGGGACTCAATGAGCAGTTCTTC. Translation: CASSLEGLNEQFF.

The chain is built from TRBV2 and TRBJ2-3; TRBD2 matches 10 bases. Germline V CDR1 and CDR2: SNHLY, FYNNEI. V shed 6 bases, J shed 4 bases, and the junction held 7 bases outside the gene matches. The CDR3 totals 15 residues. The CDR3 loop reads CASRGVAGGPDTQYF. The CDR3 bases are TGTGCCAGCAGGGGGGTAGCGGGAGGCCCAGATACGCAGTATTTT.